The rows below give T cell receptor beta chains drawn from one sample of a study of T cells expressing NK-cell markers. TCRdb re-called the 5' RACE reads, yielding one record per CDR3 amino acid sequence without DNA. The sample totals around 14,000 distinct CDR3 sequences. Sequenced input: blood T cells: a sorted CD56 or NKG2C T cell subset, CD4+ or CD8+ T cells, or bulk PBMC T cells (not recorded which). Every receptor here comes from a man between 18 and 69 years old in good health. Each CDR3 is given with its conserved first and last residue. Part of the rows lack a size; the others show once, few, many or a class for expanded clones.

clone_size j_call v_call cdr3_aa
- TRBJ1-5 TRBV5-5 CASSAGTGELPQHF
- TRBJ1-1 TRBV2 CASSDRGITEAFF
- TRBJ2-5 TRBV6-1 CASTTFAGAQETQYF
- TRBJ2-1 TRBV3-1 CASSQANMGQFF
- TRBJ2-5 TRBV5-6 CASRDRVTQETQYF
- TRBJ2-1 TRBV12-3/TRBV12-4 CASSPIIYNEQFF
- TRBJ1-1 TRBV9 CASSAPPTTEAFF
- TRBJ2-1 TRBV4-2 CASSQAVKVAGVNEQFF
- TRBJ2-3 TRBV10-3 CAIRLGGSDTQYF
- TRBJ2-7 TRBV4-3 CASSQDRARGALYEQYF
- TRBJ1-5 TRBV12-3/TRBV12-4 CASREQGGNQPQHF
- TRBJ1-1 TRBV20-1 CSASDRVTEAFF
- TRBJ1-6 TRBV5-1 CASSLAWVGSPLHF
- TRBJ2-4 TRBV25-1 CASSEGGTAKNIQYF
- TRBJ1-3 TRBV11-2 CASSLNLGRTLISGNTIYF
- TRBJ2-2 TRBV20-1 CSARDMMNTGELFF
- TRBJ2-5 TRBV4-2 CASSSGGALETQYF
- TRBJ2-7 TRBV21-1 CASSKALRETSYEQYF
- TRBJ2-6 TRBV7-2 CASSLDRTLSGANVLTF
- TRBJ2-2 TRBV7-2 CASSPQAGTGELFF
- TRBJ1-6 TRBV4-3 CASSQDVEQINNSPLHF
- TRBJ2-7 TRBV27 CASSRDRVYEQYF
- TRBJ2-7 TRBV5-1 CASSLWTGTYEQYF
- TRBJ2-2 TRBV4-2 CASSQAYRTGELFF
- TRBJ2-7 TRBV6-2/TRBV6-3 CASSFQSLRNTDYEQYF
- TRBJ2-5 TRBV12-3/TRBV12-4 CASSLASGAQETQYF
- TRBJ2-3 TRBV20-1 CSARGQFRDSYTDTQYF
- TRBJ2-3 TRBV5-6 CASSRGGDTQYF
- TRBJ1-1 TRBV11-2 CASSLHPRPNTEAFF
medium-sized TRBJ2-3 TRBV12-3/TRBV12-4 CASSPQSSSDTQYF
- TRBJ2-3 TRBV27 CASSSMTGLDNYGGASTDTQYF